The sequence of this TCR beta chain was determined in a study of cytomegalovirus exposure and HLA in healthy donors. PCR used 60 Vbeta primers and 13 Jbeta primers. The table came from immunoSEQ multiplex PCR; TCRdb's copy has only in-frame clones and leaves some out. The data show 220,000 or so clones, roughly 84% seen once. This CDR3 has 16 residues. Looked up from germline, CDR1 is SGHNT and CDR2 is YYREEE (reference sequence). The ends lost 6 bases at V and 1 base at J; junction bases unmatched: 12. As for this clone: Its antigen is unidentified.

Study-wide points: In a later analysis, TCR beta V- and J-gene trimming was associated with a missense DCLRE1C variant. Upon later analysis, TCR association rates were observed to vary by HLA locus, being highest for DRB1 and lowest for HLA-C. Being productive about 90% or about 30% of the time was typical of most TCR beta V segments in an earlier analysis. Sequencing probably produced one cluster of sequence variants that were highly shared.

What was sequenced was PBMCs. The chain joins TRBV5-4 to TRBJ2-5; 7 nucleotides line up with TRBD2. The TCR was taken from a man aged 50 to 60 in good health and CMV-seronegative. This chain's CDR3 is CASNPGGRAPQETQYF. The DNA of the CDR3 is TGTGCCAGCAACCCGGGGGGAAGGGCACCCCAAGAGACCCAGTACTTC.